The rows below give T cell receptor beta chains drawn from one sample of a study of graft-versus-host responses after intestinal transplantation. No antigen is known for these receptors. Method: immunoSEQ multiplex PCR; TCRdb's copy keeps in-frame clones and lacks some. The repertoire holds under 95,000 clones, with approximately 82% as singletons. Source: unstimulated CD4+ T cells sorted from spleen or lymph node cells, taken before intestinal transplant. Receptors were obtained from a human donor who received an intestinal transplant. The CDR3 runs from the conserved cysteine through the conserved F or W. A D gene is named only where the DNA matches it firmly. Size values are once, few and many counts, or a class for expanded clones, and some rows have none.

-	TRBJ1-1	TRBV2	-	CASREQGLNTEAFF	TGTGCCAGCAGAGAACAGGGCTTGAACACTGAAGCTTTCTTT
-	TRBJ2-1	TRBV5-1	-	CASSLVRAGEYRSYNEQFF	TGCGCCAGCAGCTTGGTAAGGGCAGGGGAATATCGCTCCTACAATGAGCAGTTCTTC
-	TRBJ2-7	TRBV5-4	TRBD2	CASSTGGTRGHEQYF	TGTGCCAGCAGCACGGGGGGAACGAGAGGCCACGAGCAGTACTTC
-	TRBJ2-1	TRBV28	TRBD2	CASTVAGGVSYNEQFF	TGTGCCAGCACCGTGGCGGGGGGGGTCTCCTACAATGAGCAGTTCTTC
-	TRBJ2-5	TRBV7-8	TRBD1	CASSLTGRGRGETQYF	TGTGCCAGCAGCTTAACGGGCAGGGGGCGAGGGGAGACCCAGTACTTC
-	TRBJ1-2	TRBV7-9	-	CASSLSGEGYTF	TGTGCCAGCAGCTTGTCGGGTGAAGGCTACACCTTC
-	TRBJ1-1	TRBV11-2	-	CASSVDWWRTNTEAFF	TGTGCCAGCAGCGTCGACTGGTGGCGAACGAACACTGAAGCTTTCTTT
-	TRBJ1-1	TRBV6-6	-	CASSGPGGTEAFF	TGTGCCAGCAGTGGCCCTGGGGGGACTGAAGCTTTCTTT
-	TRBJ2-1	TRBV6-4	TRBD1	CASRRTGDNEQFF	TGTGCCAGCAGGAGGACAGGGGATAATGAGCAGTTCTTC
-	TRBJ1-3	TRBV5-1	-	CASSGTSSGNTIYF	TGCGCCAGCAGTGGGACAAGCTCTGGAAACACCATATATTTT
-	TRBJ2-1	TRBV11-3	-	CASSRGNNNEQFF	TGTGCCAGCAGCCGTGGTAACAACAATGAGCAGTTCTTC
-	TRBJ1-6	TRBV5-8	-	CASSLPLIRGQHNSPLHF	TGTGCCAGCAGCTTGCCCCTCATACGGGGACAACATAATTCACCCCTCCACTTT
-	TRBJ2-7	TRBV5-4	-	CASSKGTTDYEQYF	TGTGCCAGCAGCAAGGGGACAACCGACTACGAGCAGTACTTC
-	TRBJ2-1	TRBV5-1	TRBD1	CASSLGTEGDEQFF	TGCGCCAGCAGCCTAGGGACAGAGGGGGATGAGCAGTTCTTC
-	TRBJ1-2	TRBV6-5	-	CASSVEGSLGYTF	TGTGCCAGCAGTGTAGAGGGCAGTCTGGGCTACACCTTC
once	TRBJ2-3	TRBV29-1	TRBD2	CSVEALAGGRTQYF	TGCAGCGTTGAAGCACTAGCGGGGGGGAGGACGCAGTATTTT
-	TRBJ2-2	TRBV9	-	CASTPQVDVAGELFF	TGTGCCAGCACACCGCAGGTGGATGTGGCCGGGGAGCTGTTTTTT
-	TRBJ2-1	TRBV10-3	TRBD2	CAISGPRAGYTYNEQFF	TGTGCCATCAGTGGTCCGAGAGCGGGATATACCTACAATGAGCAGTTCTTC
-	TRBJ1-1	TRBV9	-	CASSPLGRTVNTEAFF	TGTGCCAGCAGCCCCTTAGGAAGGACAGTGAACACTGAAGCTTTCTTT
-	TRBJ2-2	TRBV6-5	-	CASSSLGANTGELFF	TGTGCCAGCAGTTCTCTCGGGGCGAACACCGGGGAGCTGTTTTTT
few	TRBJ2-7	TRBV7-8	TRBD2	CASSTSGRAPEQYF	TGTGCCAGCAGCACTAGCGGGAGGGCCCCCGAGCAGTACTTC
-	TRBJ1-1	TRBV18	TRBD1	CASSPPTGVLTEAFF	TGTGCCAGCTCACCCCCGACAGGGGTTCTCACTGAAGCTTTCTTT
-	TRBJ2-2	TRBV9	TRBD2	CASSVQRETSTGELFF	TGTGCCAGCAGCGTTCAGCGGGAGACGAGCACCGGGGAGCTGTTTTTT
-	TRBJ1-5	TRBV5-6	TRBD1	CASSFSMTGDQPQHF	TGTGCCAGCAGCTTCTCCATGACAGGGGATCAGCCCCAGCATTTT
few	TRBJ1-2	TRBV28	-	CASSLQGNGYTF	TGTGCCAGCAGTTTACAGGGAAATGGCTACACCTTC
-	TRBJ2-3	TRBV5-4	TRBD2	CASSFSGLAGVTSTDTQYF	TGTGCCAGCAGCTTTTCCGGACTAGCGGGAGTAACAAGCACAGATACGCAGTATTTT
-	TRBJ1-2	TRBV2	-	CASSADTNYGYTF	TGTGCCAGCAGCGCGGACACTAACTATGGCTACACCTTC
-	TRBJ2-3	TRBV10-3	TRBD2	CAISPGGKDTQYF	TGTGCCATCAGCCCGGGAGGGAAAGATACGCAGTATTTT
-	TRBJ2-2	TRBV7-2	TRBD2	CASSFAPYGGSNTGELFF	TGTGCCAGCAGCTTCGCCCCTTACGGGGGGTCGAACACCGGGGAGCTGTTTTTT
-	TRBJ2-7	TRBV7-2	TRBD2	CASSDILAGDPSYEQYF	TGTGCCAGCAGCGACATACTAGCGGGGGACCCCTCCTACGAGCAGTACTTC
-	TRBJ1-3	TRBV4-1	-	CASSQSPPQGSPGNTIYF	TGCGCCAGCAGCCAAAGCCCCCCGCAGGGGAGCCCTGGAAACACCATATATTTT
-	TRBJ2-7	TRBV7-2	TRBD1	CASSLDRGLPYEQYF	TGTGCCAGCAGCTTAGACAGGGGGCTCCCCTACGAGCAGTACTTC
-	TRBJ2-1	TRBV7-7	TRBD1	CASSPIPGQGNNEQFF	TGTGCTAGCAGCCCTATCCCGGGACAGGGTAACAATGAGCAGTTCTTC
-	TRBJ2-3	TRBV2	-	CASGQSGSTDTQYF	TGTGCCAGCGGCCAAAGCGGGAGCACAGATACGCAGTATTTT
-	TRBJ2-7	TRBV10-1	-	CARMIIAPEQYF	TGCGCCAGGATGATTATAGCGCCCGAGCAGTACTTC
once	TRBJ1-1	TRBV6-1	-	CASSSGTAQDTEAFF	TGTGCCAGCAGTTCCGGGACTGCACAGGACACTGAAGCTTTCTTT
-	TRBJ2-7	TRBV6-1	-	CASSELLISYEQYF	TGTGCCAGCAGTGAATTACTGATCTCCTACGAGCAGTACTTC
-	TRBJ1-2	TRBV29-1	-	CSVEEDSNIGYTF	TGCAGCGTTGAGGAGGACAGTAATATCGGCTACACCTTC
-	TRBJ1-2	TRBV5-4	-	CASSSEQGRGYTF	TGTGCCAGCAGCTCCGAACAGGGCCGCGGCTACACCTTC
-	TRBJ2-5	TRBV5-1	TRBD1	CAGSAGQGQETQYF	TGCGCCGGCAGCGCAGGACAGGGCCAAGAGACCCAGTACTTC
-	TRBJ2-3	TRBV4-2	TRBD2	CASSQDSSSSGGAVDTQYF	TGTGCCAGCAGCCAAGATTCTTCGTCGAGCGGGGGGGCCGTGGATACGCAGTATTTT
-	TRBJ1-1	TRBV18	TRBD1	CASSLTTGDTEAFF	TGTGCCAGCTCACTTACAACAGGGGACACTGAAGCTTTCTTT
-	TRBJ2-7	TRBV6-1	TRBD1	CASSVDRGYEQYF	TGTGCCAGCAGCGTGGACAGGGGCTACGAGCAGTACTTC
-	TRBJ2-2	TRBV21-1	-	CASSNGTAPGELFF	TGTGCCAGCAGCAACGGGACAGCTCCCGGGGAGCTGTTTTTT
-	TRBJ2-2	TRBV9	-	CASSRTTGIHTGELFF	TGTGCCAGCAGCCGTACCACAGGAATTCACACCGGGGAGCTGTTTTTT
-	TRBJ2-5	TRBV7-2	TRBD2	CASSLRLVGGPFGTQYF	TGTGCCAGCAGCTTACGACTGGTGGGAGGGCCGTTTGGGACCCAGTACTTC
few	TRBJ2-7	TRBV18	TRBD2	CASSPLAGGTHEQYF	TGTGCCAGCTCACCTCTAGCGGGAGGGACCCACGAGCAGTACTTC
-	TRBJ2-2	TRBV9	TRBD1	CASSRWTGTGELFF	TGTGCCAGCAGCAGGTGGACAGGGACCGGGGAGCTGTTTTTT
-	TRBJ1-1	TRBV5-1	-	CASSSKLENTEAFF	TGCGCCAGCAGCTCCAAACTCGAGAACACTGAAGCTTTCTTT
-	TRBJ2-2	TRBV5-1	-	CASSLEYHWELFF	TGCGCCAGCAGCTTGGAATATCACTGGGAGCTGTTTTTT
few	TRBJ2-5	TRBV18	-	CASSPVSAETQYF	TGTGCCAGCTCACCAGTAAGCGCAGAGACCCAGTACTTC
once	TRBJ2-5	TRBV13	TRBD2	CASSPGLAGALQETQYF	TGTGCCAGCAGCCCCGGACTAGCGGGGGCCCTACAAGAGACCCAGTACTTC
-	TRBJ1-1	TRBV5-1	TRBD1	CASRLSGQGITEAFF	TGCGCCAGCAGGCTATCGGGACAGGGGATCACTGAAGCTTTCTTT
-	TRBJ2-1	TRBV5-1	TRBD2	CASSSAGGGYNEQFF	TGCGCCAGCAGCTCAGCGGGAGGGGGCTACAATGAGCAGTTCTTC
-	TRBJ2-1	TRBV5-1	TRBD2	CASSLVLAGGDNEQFF	TGCGCCAGCAGCTTGGTCCTAGCGGGGGGGGACAATGAGCAGTTCTTC
once	TRBJ2-4	TRBV4-1	TRBD2	CASSPRLAEGRNIQYF	TGCGCCAGCAGCCCCAGACTAGCGGAAGGACGAAACATTCAGTACTTC
-	TRBJ1-4	TRBV9	TRBD1	CASSVGGQFNEKLFF	TGTGCCAGCAGCGTAGGGGGACAGTTTAATGAAAAACTGTTTTTT